Each of the 32 T cell receptor beta chains below was sequenced from the same sample in a study of OX40 agonist ivuxolimab in advanced cancers. Generated by immunoSEQ multiplex PCR, the TCRdb table keeps only in-frame clones and is missing some. Of some 100,000 clones in the sample, 85% to 90% were seen once. The source was CD4+ or CD8+ T cells sorted from blood, collected in a trial of the OX40 agonist ivuxolimab. The receptor source for this set is an adult with an advanced solid tumor such as melanoma, head and neck, liver or kidney cancer.

The rearrangement links TRBV5-1 to TRBJ1-3, with TRBD1 matching 9 bases. The CDR3 loop spans 15 amino acids. The germline gives CDR1 SGHRS, CDR2 YFSETQ. Germline trimming cut 4 bases from V and 2 bases from J; bases unmatched to any gene: 4. In DNA form, the CDR3 reads TGCGCCAGCAGCCTACAGGGGGCCCCTGGAAACACCATATATTTT. Protein product: CASSLQGAPGNTIYF.

There are a few counts of this clone. The rearrangement links TRBV6-1 to TRBJ2-7, with 10 bases lining up with TRBD1. The germline CDR1 and CDR2 sequences are MNHNS and SASEGT. Losses at the gene ends were 8 bases for V and 3 bases for J; bases not matched to a gene: 7. CDR3 size: 14 residues. CDR3 DNA: TGTGCCAGCCGGTCCGGGACAGGGGACTACGAGCAGTACTTC. Its protein is CASRSGTGDYEQYF.

The chain links TRBV28 to TRBJ1-5; D may be TRBD1 (5 bases). CDR1 and CDR2 from the germline V gene are MDHEN and SYDVKM. The CDR3 is 15 residues long. Trimming pared 6 bases from V and 0 bases from J, leaving 12 bases between. CDR3 in DNA: TGTGCCAGCAGACCTACAGGTTTTAGCAATCAGCCCCAGCATTTT. Its protein is CASRPTGFSNQPQHF.

The chain is built from TRBV9 and TRBJ2-2, with 12 bases identical to TRBD1. This CDR3 is built from 15 residues. V trimming: 4 bases; J trimming: 8 bases; junction bases outside the gene matches: 6. The germline V gene encodes CDR1 SGDLS and CDR2 YYNGEE. DNA of the CDR3: TGTGCCAGCAGCCAAGGGGGACAGGGGGCTGGGGAGCTGTTTTTT. It encodes CASSQGGQGAGELFF.

The rearrangement uses TRBV13 and TRBJ2-3; 9 bases align to TRBD1. The CDR3 consists of 14 residues. Trimming removed 5 bases from V and 6 bases from J; junction bases left unmatched: 6. The germline V gene has CDR1 PRHDT and CDR2 FYEKMQ (reference sequence). In nucleotides, the CDR3 is TGTGCCAGCAGCCCCGGGACAGGGTGGGATACGCAGTATTTT. Translation gives CASSPGTGWDTQYF.

There are a few counts of this clone. CDR3 bases: TGTGCCAGCAACGACAGGGAGGCTTCACCCCTCCACTTT. Protein sequence: CASNDREASPLHF. The chain is built from TRBV25-1 and TRBJ1-6; 7 positions match TRBD1. The germline CDR1 and CDR2 sequences are MGHDK and SYGVNS. The CDR3 consists of 13 residues. The V gene end was trimmed by 7 bases and the J gene end by 9 bases; junction bases not matched to a gene: 6. Together with reference TRBV25-1 and TRBJ1-6, the CDR3 gives the full variable domain: EADIYQTPRYLVIGTGKKITLECSQTMGHDKMYWYQQDPGMELHLIHYSYGVNSTEKGDLSSESTVSRIRTEHFPLTLESARPSHTSQYLCASNDREASPLHFGNGTRLTVT.

This chain joins TRBV7-6 and TRBJ2-6; TRBD1 might be the D (6 bases). Germline V gene data show CDR1 as SGHVS and CDR2 as FNYEAQ. This CDR3 region has 19 residues. The V gene lost 2 bases and the J gene lost 0 bases, with 17 bases spanning the gap. The CDR3: CASSLLIGQDSSGANVLTF. The CDR3 DNA follows: TGTGCCAGCAGCTTACTAATCGGCCAGGACAGCTCTGGGGCCAACGTCCTGACTTTC.

This chain connects TRBV7-8 to TRBJ2-4; TRBD1 is a possible D gene (5 bases). Germline V gene lookup returns CDR1 SGHVS and CDR2 FQNEAQ. CDR3 length equals 15 residues. V dropped 6 bases and J dropped 0 bases, with 12 bases sitting between them. CDR3 sequence: CASSFGHLAKNIQYF. The CDR3 DNA follows: TGTGCCAGCAGTTTTGGACACCTAGCCAAAAACATTCAGTACTTC.

V and J are TRBV5-4 and TRBJ2-1; TRBD2 matches 7 bases. CDR1 and CDR2 (germline): SGHNT, YYREEE (reference sequence). V shed 2 bases and J 6 bases; nucleotides not matched to a gene: 8. This CDR3 has 15 residues. The CDR3 DNA reads TGTGCCAGCAGCTTCAGCGGGATACGCTTCAATGAGCAGTTCTTC. It yields the protein CASSFSGIRFNEQFF.

This clone was seen only once. The gene calls are TRBV7-3 and TRBJ2-1, with 8 bases aligning to TRBD2. The CDR3 has 15 residues. V gave up 5 bases and J gave up 8 bases; unmatched junction bases: 11. CDR1 SGHTA and CDR2 FQGTGA come from the germline V gene. This CDR3 is CASSPRASGWDEQFF. The CDR3 coding sequence is TGTGCCAGCAGCCCAAGGGCTAGCGGGTGGGATGAGCAGTTCTTC.

This chain connects TRBV28 to TRBJ2-1; D might be TRBD2 (6 bases). This CDR3 is 14 amino acids long. CDR1 and CDR2 from the germline V gene are MDHEN and SYDVKM. The V end lost 6 bases, the J end lost 6 bases, and 15 bases lay between the germline ends. The CDR3 DNA sequence: TGTGCCAGCAGCCGCCCGGGCGGGGCCAATGAGCAGTTCTTC. Amino acid sequence: CASSRPGGANEQFF. The whole variable domain, filled in from reference TRBV28 and TRBJ2-1, reads DVKVTQSSRYLVKRTGEKVFLECVQDMDHENMFWYRQDPGLGLRLIYFSYDVKMKEKGDIPEGYSVSREKKERFSLILESASTNQTSMYLCASSRPGGANEQFFGPGTRLTVL.

The chain couples TRBV30 to TRBJ1-4; D remains ambiguous. This CDR3 is 13 amino acids long. V was trimmed by 8 bases and J by 4 bases, leaving 14 bases between them. Germline loops: CDR1 GTSNPN, CDR2 SVGIG (reference sequence). For the CDR3, the DNA is TGTGCCGCTCGGCCGCTCATTAATGAAAAACTGTTTTTT. Protein sequence: CAARPLINEKLFF.

The chain combines TRBV28 with TRBJ2-1; D is possibly TRBD2 (7 bases). Germline V gene lookup returns CDR1 MDHEN and CDR2 SYDVKM. This CDR3 has 16 amino acids. The V end lost 4 bases, the J end lost 4 bases, and 17 bases lay between the germline ends. CDR3 sequence reads: CASSSLGGGGYNEQFF. CDR3 coding DNA: TGTGCCAGCAGTTCCCTTGGGGGGGGCGGTTACAATGAGCAGTTCTTC.

DNA for the CDR3: TGCGCCAGCAGCCCGGGAGGGTGGCAGGGAGGCACTGAAGCTTTCTTT. Protein sequence: CASSPGGWQGGTEAFF. The chain joins TRBV5-1 to TRBJ1-1; D possibly corresponds to TRBD1 (5 bases). The ends were cut back, 4 bases at V and 4 bases at J, with 20 bases in the middle. The V gene's germline CDR1 is SGHRS and CDR2 YFSETQ. The CDR3 is made up of 16 amino acids. Full variable domain (outside the CDR3, taken from reference TRBV5-1 and TRBJ1-1): KAGVTQTPRYLIKTRGQQVTLSCSPISGHRSVSWYQQTPGQGLQFLFEYFSETQRNKGNFPGRFSGRQFSNSRSEMNVSTLELGDSALYLCASSPGGWQGGTEAFFGQGTRLTVV.

The V call is TRBV5-1, the J call TRBJ2-2; 11 bases are shared with TRBD1. Germline V gene lookup returns CDR1 SGHRS and CDR2 YFSETQ. The CDR3 is 18 amino acids. V lost 2 bases to trimming and J lost 6 bases; unmatched junction nucleotides: 12. The CDR3 nucleotides read TGCGCCAGCAGCTTTAGGACAGGGGGCTTGTGGACGGCCGGGGAGCTGTTTTTT. Its protein product is CASSFRTGGLWTAGELFF.

This sequence joins TRBV5-6 and TRBJ1-1; unclear D gene. The CDR3 has 13 amino acids. V was cut by 4 bases and J by 0 bases, with 7 bases left in between. Germline-derived CDR1 and CDR2 are SGHDT and YYEEEE. DNA of the CDR3: TGTGCCAGCAGCACCGTAATGAACACTGAAGCTTTCTTT. Amino acids: CASSTVMNTEAFF.

The chain carries TRBV5-1 and TRBJ1-2; TRBD1 matches at 7 bases. The CDR3 runs 16 residues. CDR1 is SGHRS, CDR2 YFSETQ, per germline. J lost 4 bases, V lost 1 base, and 10 bases had no gene match. The CDR3 DNA is TGCGCCAGCAGCTTGAGTCCCCGGGACAGTCTCTATGGCTACACCTTC. Amino acids: CASSLSPRDSLYGYTF.

The V and J genes are TRBV6-1 and TRBJ1-1, with D tentatively TRBD1 (6 bases). Per germline, CDR1 MNHNS and CDR2 SASEGT. CDR3 size: 12 residues. Between the trimmed V and J ends, which lost 3 bases and 9 bases, there was a span of 11 bases. Here the CDR3 reads CASSDGGGQAFF. The CDR3 nucleotides read TGTGCCAGCAGTGATGGCGGGGGGCAAGCTTTCTTT.

The rearrangement uses TRBV19 and TRBJ2-2; maybe TRBD2 (5 bases). The CDR3 runs 15 residues. V was trimmed by 5 bases and J by 5 bases, leaving 15 bases between them. Germline assignment: CDR1 LNHDA and CDR2 SQIVND (reference sequence). The CDR3 loop reads CASSSRVPSTGELFF. CDR3 DNA sequence: TGTGCCAGTAGTTCGAGGGTACCCAGTACCGGGGAGCTGTTTTTT.

The chain uses TRBV19 and TRBJ1-1; the match to TRBD1 covers 8 bases. The length of the CDR3 is 14 residues. The V gene's germline CDR1 is LNHDA and CDR2 SQIVND (reference sequence). Germline trimming cut 9 bases from V and 4 bases from J; bases unmatched to any gene: 10. The chain's CDR3 is CASRTGQASTEAFF. The CDR3 coding sequence is TGTGCCAGCCGAACGGGACAGGCTTCCACTGAAGCTTTCTTT.

The chain carries TRBV29-1 and TRBJ2-7; 8 bases match TRBD2. The CDR3 length is 13 residues. Germline values: CDR1 SQVTM, CDR2 ANQGSEA. J gave up 4 bases and V 5 bases, and 7 bases lay outside the gene matches. The CDR3 here is CSVLTSGSYEQYF. As DNA, the CDR3 is TGCAGCGTTCTTACTAGCGGATCGTACGAGCAGTACTTC.

The rearrangement uses TRBV11-2 and TRBJ1-1, with TRBD1 identical over 7 bases. CDR1 is SGHAT, CDR2 FQNNGV, per germline. This CDR3 has 17 amino acids. Losses at the gene ends were 2 bases for V and 7 bases for J; bases not matched to a gene: 16. In DNA form, the CDR3 reads TGTGCCAGCAGCTTAAAGATGAGCCGGCAGGGGGGAGGTGAAGCTTTCTTT. It yields the protein CASSLKMSRQGGGEAFF. Full variable domain (outside the CDR3, taken from reference TRBV11-2 and TRBJ1-1): EAGVAQSPRYKIIEKRQSVAFWCNPISGHATLYWYQQILGQGPKLLIQFQNNGVVDDSQLPKDRFSAERLKGVDSTLKIQPAKLEDSAVYLCASSLKMSRQGGGEAFFGQGTRLTVV.

The CDR3 sequence is CASSRPRQGRTYEQYF. The CDR3 region has the DNA TGTGCCAGCAGTCGTCCCAGACAGGGAAGAACCTACGAGCAGTACTTC. V usage is TRBV28 and J usage is TRBJ2-7, with 7 bases fitting TRBD1. V gave up 5 bases and J gave up 2 bases; unmatched junction bases: 12. The germline gives CDR1 MDHEN, CDR2 SYDVKM. The CDR3 length is 16 residues.

The V and J genes are TRBV7-2 and TRBJ2-1, with 10 bases matching TRBD2. In germline, CDR1 is SGHTA, CDR2 FQGNSA. The CDR3 extends over 13 amino acids. Germline trimming cut 8 bases from V and 9 bases from J; bases unmatched to any gene: 7. Here the CDR3 DNA reads TGTGCCAGCGGGGCTAGCGGGAGTTTTGAGCAGTTCTTC. Translation: CASGASGSFEQFF. Drawing the rest from reference TRBV7-2 and TRBJ2-1, the complete variable domain is GAGVSQSPSNKVTEKGKDVELRCDPISGHTALYWYRQSLGQGLEFLIYFQGNSAPDKSGLPSDRFSAERTGGSVSTLTIQRTQQEDSAVYLCASGASGSFEQFFGPGTRLTVL.

The CDR3 spells CASSFAGTPQETQYF. The CDR3 bases are TGTGCCAGCAGCTTCGCTGGGACACCTCAAGAGACCCAGTACTTC. V usage is TRBV5-4 and J usage is TRBJ2-5; maybe TRBD1 (6 bases). Germline V lookup: CDR1 SGHNT, CDR2 YYREEE (reference sequence). This CDR3 region has 15 residues. The V and J ends lost 2 bases and 2 bases respectively, with 13 bases between them.

This clone has a single count. In nucleotides, the CDR3 is TGTGCCAGCAGTGAAACTCCGCCAGTGAACACTGAAGCTTTCTTT. Translation gives CASSETPPVNTEAFF. The genes are TRBV2 and TRBJ1-1, with unresolved D. Germline-derived CDR1 and CDR2 are SNHLY and FYNNEI. V was pared by 2 bases and J by 0 bases, with 10 bases between. This CDR3 is 15 amino acids long.

The DNA for the CDR3 is TGTGCCAGCAGGAGGGGGGGCGGGGAGACCCAGTACTTC. Encoded protein: CASRRGGGETQYF. The chain couples TRBV11-2 to TRBJ2-5; weak D call: TRBD2 (7 bases). Germline V gene data show CDR1 as SGHAT and CDR2 as FQNNGV. The CDR3 has 13 residues. The V gene lost 6 bases and the J gene lost 5 bases, with 13 bases spanning the gap.

V and J are TRBV6-6 and TRBJ2-2; either TRBD1 or TRBD2 may supply D (5 bases each). CDR1 MNHNY and CDR2 SVGAGI come from the germline V gene (reference sequence). This CDR3 has 14 residues. V was cut by 6 bases and J by 6 bases, with 14 bases left in between. The chain's CDR3 is CASSPGSRAGELFF. The DNA for the CDR3 is TGTGCCAGCAGCCCAGGGAGCCGGGCCGGGGAGCTGTTTTTT.

Of note for this clone: The junction differs from germline at one of its ends, possibly a read error. J is TRBJ1-5 and V is TRBV6-1; 10 positions match TRBD1. The CDR3 totals 15 residues. CDR1 MNHNS and CDR2 SASEGT come from the germline V gene. In DNA form, the CDR3 reads TGTGCCAGCAGGGAAGGACAGGGGGGCAATCAGCCCCAGCATTTT. Its protein is CASREGQGGNQPQHF.

The J gene is TRBJ1-6, the V gene TRBV7-9; D not resolved. Germline CDR1 and CDR2: SEHNR and FQNEAQ (reference sequence). This CDR3 is 13 amino acids long. V was pared by 6 bases and J by 5 bases, with 8 bases between. DNA of the CDR3: TGTGCCAGCAGGGAAAGGGATAATTCACCCCTCCACTTT. It encodes CASRERDNSPLHF. Based on the CDR3 plus reference TRBV7-9 and TRBJ1-6, the full variable domain is DTGVSQNPRHKITKRGQNVTFRCDPISEHNRLYWYRQTLGQGPEFLTYFQNEAQLEKSRLLSDRFSAERPKGSFSTLEIQRTEQGDSAMYLCASRERDNSPLHFGNGTRLTVT.

The chain uses TRBV4-1 and TRBJ2-7, with D unclear. Trimming removed 5 bases at V and 5 bases at J, with 16 bases between. The CDR3 length is 14 residues. Germline lookup yields CDR1 MGHRA and CDR2 YSYEKL. CDR3 loop: CASSEGSGYDEQYF. CDR3 coding DNA: TGCGCCAGCAGCGAAGGTAGTGGGTATGACGAGCAGTACTTC.

This sequence joins TRBV11-2 and TRBJ2-3, with 8 bases that match TRBD1. This CDR3 region has 13 residues. V lost 3 bases and J lost 6; bases outside the gene matches: 2. CDR1 SGHAT and CDR2 FQNNGV come from the germline V gene. Here the CDR3 reads CASSLDRADTQYF. CDR3 DNA: TGTGCCAGCAGCTTGGACAGGGCGGATACGCAGTATTTT.